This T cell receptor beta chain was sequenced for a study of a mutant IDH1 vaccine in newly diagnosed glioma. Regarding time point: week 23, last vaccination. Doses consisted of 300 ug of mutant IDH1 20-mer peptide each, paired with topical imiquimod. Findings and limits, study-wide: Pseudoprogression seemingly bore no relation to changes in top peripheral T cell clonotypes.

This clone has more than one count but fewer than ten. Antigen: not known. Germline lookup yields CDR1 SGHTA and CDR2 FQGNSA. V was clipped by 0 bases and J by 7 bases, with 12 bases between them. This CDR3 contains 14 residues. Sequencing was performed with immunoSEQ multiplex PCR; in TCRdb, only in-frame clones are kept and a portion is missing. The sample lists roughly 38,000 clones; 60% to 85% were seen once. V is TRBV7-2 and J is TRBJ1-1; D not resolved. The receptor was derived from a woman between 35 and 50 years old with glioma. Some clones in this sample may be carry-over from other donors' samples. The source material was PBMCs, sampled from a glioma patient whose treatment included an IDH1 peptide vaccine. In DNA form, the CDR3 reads TGTGCCAGCAGCTTAGCCCGGGATAATTATGAAGCTTTCTTT. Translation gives CASSLARDNYEAFF.